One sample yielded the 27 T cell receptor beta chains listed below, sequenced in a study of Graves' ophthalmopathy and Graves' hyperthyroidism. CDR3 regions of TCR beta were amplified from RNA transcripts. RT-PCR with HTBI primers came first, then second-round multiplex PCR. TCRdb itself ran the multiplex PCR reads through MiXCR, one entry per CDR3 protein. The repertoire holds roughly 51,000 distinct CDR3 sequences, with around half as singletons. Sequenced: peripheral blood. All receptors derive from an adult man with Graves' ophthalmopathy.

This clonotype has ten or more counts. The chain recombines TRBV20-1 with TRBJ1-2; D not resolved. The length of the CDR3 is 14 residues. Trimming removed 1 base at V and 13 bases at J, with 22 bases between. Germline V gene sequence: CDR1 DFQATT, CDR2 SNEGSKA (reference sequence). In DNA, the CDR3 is TGCAGTGCTAGAGTTTTTGGACTAGATGGAGGAGTCACCTTC. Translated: CSARVFGLDGGVTF.

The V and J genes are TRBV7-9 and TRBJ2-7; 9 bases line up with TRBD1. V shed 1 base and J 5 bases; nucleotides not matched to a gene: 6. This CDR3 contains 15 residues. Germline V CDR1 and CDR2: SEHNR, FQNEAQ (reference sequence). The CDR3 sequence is CASSLGRDRAHEQYF. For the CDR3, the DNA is TGTGCCAGCAGCTTAGGCCGGGACAGGGCCCACGAGCAGTACTTC. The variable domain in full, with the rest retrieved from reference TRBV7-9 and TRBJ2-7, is DTGVSQNPRHKITKRGQNVTFRCDPISEHNRLYWYRQTLGQGPEFLTYFQNEAQLEKSRLLSDRFSAERPKGSFSTLEIQRTEQGDSAMYLCASSLGRDRAHEQYFGPGTRLTVT.

This chain's CDR3 is CASTSPRGDYGANVLTF. The CDR3 region has the DNA TGTGCCAGCACCTCACCCAGGGGGGATTACGGGGCCAACGTCCTGACTTTC. The chain uses TRBV27 and TRBJ2-6; D might be TRBD1 (7 bases). With 7 bases removed from V and 4 bases from J, the gap between germline ends came to 20 bases. Germline CDR1 reads MNHEY; CDR2 reads SMNVEV (reference sequence). CDR3 length equals 17 residues.

CDR3 nucleotide sequence: TGTGCCAGCAGCGGGACGGGATTCTTATACGAGCAGTACTTC. It translates to CASSGTGFLYEQYF. This chain connects TRBV27 to TRBJ2-7; D possibly uses TRBD1 or TRBD2 (5 bases each). V lost 6 bases to trimming and J lost 4 bases, with 16 bases between them. The CDR3 sequence is 14 residues long. Germline CDR1 reads MNHEY; CDR2 reads SMNVEV (reference sequence).

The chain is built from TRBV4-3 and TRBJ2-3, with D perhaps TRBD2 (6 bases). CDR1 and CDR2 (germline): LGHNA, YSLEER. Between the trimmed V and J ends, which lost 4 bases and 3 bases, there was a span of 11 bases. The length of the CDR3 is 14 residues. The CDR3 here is CASSPRLGTDTQYF. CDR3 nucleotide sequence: TGCGCCAGCAGCCCCCGACTAGGAACAGATACGCAGTATTTT.

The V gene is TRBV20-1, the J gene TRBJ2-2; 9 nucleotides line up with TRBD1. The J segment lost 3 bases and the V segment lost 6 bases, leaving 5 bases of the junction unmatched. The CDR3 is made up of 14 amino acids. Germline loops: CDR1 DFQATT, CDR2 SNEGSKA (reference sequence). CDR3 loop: CSARDREDTGELFF. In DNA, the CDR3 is TGCAGTGCCCGGGACAGGGAGGACACCGGGGAGCTGTTTTTT.

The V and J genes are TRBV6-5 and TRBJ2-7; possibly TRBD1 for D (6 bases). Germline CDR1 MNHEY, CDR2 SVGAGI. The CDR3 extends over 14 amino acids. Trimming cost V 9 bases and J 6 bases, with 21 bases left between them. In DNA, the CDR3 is TGTGCCAGTAGGGCTGACGGACAGTACTGCGAGCAGTACTTC. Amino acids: CASRADGQYCEQYF.

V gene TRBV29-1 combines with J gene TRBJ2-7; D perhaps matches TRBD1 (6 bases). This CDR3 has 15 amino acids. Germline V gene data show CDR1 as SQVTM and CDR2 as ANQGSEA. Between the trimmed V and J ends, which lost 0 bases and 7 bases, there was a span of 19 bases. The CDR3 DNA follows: TGCAGCGTTGAAGATGCCCTCACAGGGTTGAGAGAGCAGTACTTC. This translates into CSVEDALTGLREQYF.

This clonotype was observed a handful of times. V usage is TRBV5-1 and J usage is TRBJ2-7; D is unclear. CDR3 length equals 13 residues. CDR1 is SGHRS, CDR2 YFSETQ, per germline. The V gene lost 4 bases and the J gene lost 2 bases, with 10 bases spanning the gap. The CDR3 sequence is CASSPDPTYEQYF. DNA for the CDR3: TGCGCCAGCAGCCCAGATCCCACCTACGAGCAGTACTTC.

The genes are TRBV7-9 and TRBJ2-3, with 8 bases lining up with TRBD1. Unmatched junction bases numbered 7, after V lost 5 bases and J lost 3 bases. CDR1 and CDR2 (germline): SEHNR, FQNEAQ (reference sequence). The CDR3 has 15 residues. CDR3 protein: CASSPRTGSTDTQYF. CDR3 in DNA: TGTGCCAGCAGCCCAAGGACAGGGAGTACAGATACGCAGTATTTT.

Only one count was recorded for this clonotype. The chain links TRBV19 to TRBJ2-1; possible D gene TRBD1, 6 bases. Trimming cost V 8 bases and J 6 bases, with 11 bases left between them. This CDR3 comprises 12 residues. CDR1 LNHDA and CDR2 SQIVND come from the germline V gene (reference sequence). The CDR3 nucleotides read TGTGCCAGTTCCGACAGGACCAATGAGCAGTTCTTC. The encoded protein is CASSDRTNEQFF. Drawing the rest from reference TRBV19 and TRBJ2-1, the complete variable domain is DGGITQSPKYLFRKEGQNVTLSCEQNLNHDAMYWYRQDPGQGLRLIYYSQIVNDFQKGDIAEGYSVSREKKESFPLTVTSAQKNPTAFYLCASSDRTNEQFFGPGTRLTVL.

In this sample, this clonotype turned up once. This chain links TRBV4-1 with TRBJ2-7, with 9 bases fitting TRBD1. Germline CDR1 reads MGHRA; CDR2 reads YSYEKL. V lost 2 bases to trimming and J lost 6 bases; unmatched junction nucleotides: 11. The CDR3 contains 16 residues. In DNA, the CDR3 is TGCGCCAGCAGCCAAATGCCCGGGACAGGGACGGGCGAGCAGTACTTC. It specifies CASSQMPGTGTGEQYF.

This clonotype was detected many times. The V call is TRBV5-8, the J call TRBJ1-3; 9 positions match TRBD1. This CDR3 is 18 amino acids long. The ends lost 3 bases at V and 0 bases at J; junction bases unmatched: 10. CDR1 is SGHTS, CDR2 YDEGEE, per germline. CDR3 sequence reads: CASSSPRGQGNSGNTIYF. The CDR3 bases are TGTGCCAGCAGCTCTCCCCGTGGACAGGGGAACTCTGGAAACACCATATATTTT. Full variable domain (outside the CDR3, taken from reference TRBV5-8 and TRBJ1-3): EAGVTQSPTHLIKTRGQQATLRCSPISGHTSVYWYQQALGLGLQFLLWYDEGEERNRGNFPPRFSGRQFPNYSSELNVNALELEDSALYLCASSSPRGQGNSGNTIYFGEGSWLTVV.

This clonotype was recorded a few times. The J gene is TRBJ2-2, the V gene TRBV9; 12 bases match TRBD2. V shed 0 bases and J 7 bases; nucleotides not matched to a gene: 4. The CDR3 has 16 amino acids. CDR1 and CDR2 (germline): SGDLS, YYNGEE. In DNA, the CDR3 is TGTGCCAGCAGCGTAGGTCCTAGCGGGAGGGGCGGGGAGCTGTTTTTT. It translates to CASSVGPSGRGGELFF.

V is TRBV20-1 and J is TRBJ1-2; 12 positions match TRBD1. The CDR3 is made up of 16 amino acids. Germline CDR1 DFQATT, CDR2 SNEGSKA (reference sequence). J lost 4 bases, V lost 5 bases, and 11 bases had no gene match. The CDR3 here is CSAATGTGGLSYGYTF. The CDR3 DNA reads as TGCAGTGCTGCGACCGGGACAGGGGGCTTATCCTATGGCTACACCTTC.

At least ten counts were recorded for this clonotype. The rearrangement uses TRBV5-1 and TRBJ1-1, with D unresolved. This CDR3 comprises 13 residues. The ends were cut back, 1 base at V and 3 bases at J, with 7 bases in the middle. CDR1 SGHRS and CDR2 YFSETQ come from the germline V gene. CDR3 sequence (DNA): TGCGCCAGCAGCTTGATAGAGGACACTGAAGCTTTCTTT. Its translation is CASSLIEDTEAFF.

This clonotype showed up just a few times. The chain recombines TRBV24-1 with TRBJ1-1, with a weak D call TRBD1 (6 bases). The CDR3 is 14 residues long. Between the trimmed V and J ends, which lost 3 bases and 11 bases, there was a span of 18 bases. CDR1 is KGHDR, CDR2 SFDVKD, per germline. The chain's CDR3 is CATSDSKGGGTAFF. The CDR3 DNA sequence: TGTGCCACCAGTGATAGTAAGGGGGGCGGAACGGCTTTCTTT.

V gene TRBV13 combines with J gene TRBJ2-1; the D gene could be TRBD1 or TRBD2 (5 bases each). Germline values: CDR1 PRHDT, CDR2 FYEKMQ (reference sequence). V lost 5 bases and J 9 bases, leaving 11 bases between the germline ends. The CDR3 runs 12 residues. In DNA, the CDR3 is TGTGCCAGCAGCAGGGGAGACACTGAGCAGTTCTTC. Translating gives CASSRGDTEQFF.

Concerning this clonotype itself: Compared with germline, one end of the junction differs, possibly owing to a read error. The CDR3 reads CVSSPRTVNPYEQYF. The CDR3 DNA is TGTGTCAGCAGCCCCCGGACAGTGAATCCCTACGAGCAGTACTTC. V is TRBV2 and J is TRBJ2-7; a weak D match, TRBD1 (6 bases). Germline CDR1 SNHLY, CDR2 FYNNEI. The CDR3 covers 15 residues. Variable domain in full (rest from reference TRBV2 and TRBJ2-7): EPEVTQTPSHQVTQMGQEVILRCVPISNHLYFYWYRQILGQKVEFLVSFYNNEISEKSEIFDDQFSVERPDGSNFTLKIRSTKLEDSAMYFCVSSPRTVNPYEQYFGPGTRLTVT.

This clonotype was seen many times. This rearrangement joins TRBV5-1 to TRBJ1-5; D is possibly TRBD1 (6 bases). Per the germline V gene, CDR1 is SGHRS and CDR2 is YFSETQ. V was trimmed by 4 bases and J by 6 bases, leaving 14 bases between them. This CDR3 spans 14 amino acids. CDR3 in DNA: TGCGCCAGCAGCCCCAGTGGGGGGCGTCAGCCCCAGCATTTT. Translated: CASSPSGGRQPQHF.

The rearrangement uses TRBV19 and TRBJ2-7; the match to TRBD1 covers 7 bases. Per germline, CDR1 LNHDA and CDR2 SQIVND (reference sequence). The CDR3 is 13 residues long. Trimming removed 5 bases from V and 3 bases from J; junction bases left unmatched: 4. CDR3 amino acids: CASSQTGNYEQYF. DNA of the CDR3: TGTGCCAGTAGTCAGACAGGGAACTACGAGCAGTACTTC.

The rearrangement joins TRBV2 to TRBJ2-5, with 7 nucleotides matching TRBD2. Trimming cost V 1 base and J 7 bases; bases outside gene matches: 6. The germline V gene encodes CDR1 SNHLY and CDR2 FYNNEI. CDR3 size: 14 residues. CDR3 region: CASSEGGGRRTQYF. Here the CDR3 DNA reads TGTGCCAGCAGTGAAGGGGGGGGGAGAAGGACCCAGTACTTC.

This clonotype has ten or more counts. Here the CDR3 DNA reads TGCGCCAGCAGACCCCTTGTGGGGGAAGGGGGCTACACCTTC. It yields the protein CASRPLVGEGGYTF. V and J are TRBV5-1 and TRBJ1-2; D is perhaps TRBD1 (5 bases). The length of the CDR3 is 14 residues. Germline CDR1 reads SGHRS; CDR2 reads YFSETQ. V gave up 5 bases and J gave up 8 bases, with 19 bases separating them.

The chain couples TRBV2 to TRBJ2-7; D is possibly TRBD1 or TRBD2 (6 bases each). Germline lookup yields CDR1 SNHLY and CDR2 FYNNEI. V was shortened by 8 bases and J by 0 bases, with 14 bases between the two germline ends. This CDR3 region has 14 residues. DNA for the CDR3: TGTGCCAGCGGACCAGGGGACTTCTCCTACGAGCAGTACTTC. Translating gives CASGPGDFSYEQYF.

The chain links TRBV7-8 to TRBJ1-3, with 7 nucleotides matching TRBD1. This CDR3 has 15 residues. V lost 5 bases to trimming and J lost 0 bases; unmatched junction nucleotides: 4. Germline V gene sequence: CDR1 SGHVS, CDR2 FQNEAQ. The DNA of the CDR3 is TGTGCCAGCAGCAGGGACAGAGTCTCTGGAAACACCATATATTTT. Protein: CASSRDRVSGNTIYF.

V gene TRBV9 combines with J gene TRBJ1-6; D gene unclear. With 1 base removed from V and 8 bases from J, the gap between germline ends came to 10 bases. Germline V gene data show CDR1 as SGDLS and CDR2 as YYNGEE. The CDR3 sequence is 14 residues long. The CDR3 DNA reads TGTGCCAGCAGCGTAACCGGGTTGTATTCACCCCTCCACTTT. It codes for CASSVTGLYSPLHF.

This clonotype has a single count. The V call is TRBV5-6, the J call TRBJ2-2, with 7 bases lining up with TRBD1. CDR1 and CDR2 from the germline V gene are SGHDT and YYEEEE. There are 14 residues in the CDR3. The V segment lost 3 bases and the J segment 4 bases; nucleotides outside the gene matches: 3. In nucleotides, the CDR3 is TGTGCCAGCAGCTCGACAGGGAGCACCGGGGAGCTGTTTTTT. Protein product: CASSSTGSTGELFF. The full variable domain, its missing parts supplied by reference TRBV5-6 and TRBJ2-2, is DAGVTQSPTHLIKTRGQQVTLRCSPKSGHDTVSWYQQALGQGPQFIFQYYEEEERQRGNFPDRFSGHQFPNYSSELNVNALLLGDSALYLCASSSTGSTGELFFGEGSRLTVL.